The 23 T cell receptor beta chains below were found in one sample sequenced in a study of spatial heterogeneity in lung cancer. Study-level findings and limits: The study found that expanded intratumoral alpha and beta TCR counts tracked tumor mutation counts.

Which antigens these TCRs recognize remains unknown. TCRdb recomputed calls from the 5' RACE reads with MiXCR, one row per CDR3 protein. Found here are roughly 20,000 distinct CDR3 sequences, around 5% of them singletons; the top ten hold about 10%. Regarding time point: sample taken at primary tumor resection. The sample in question was lung tumor tissue, obtained at surgery. The receptors were gathered from a male donor with early-stage non-small cell lung cancer.

By its share, this clonotype is medium-sized (0.01 to 0.1%). V usage is TRBV20-1 and J usage is TRBJ1-3; 9 bases fit TRBD1. The CDR3 has 14 amino acids. The germline V gene encodes CDR1 DFQATT and CDR2 SNEGSKA (reference sequence). The V segment lost 5 bases and the J segment 1 base; nucleotides outside the gene matches: 3. This CDR3 reads CSASGQGSGNTIYF. Written as DNA, the CDR3 is TGCAGTGCTTCGGGACAGGGATCTGGAAACACCATATATTTT.

By share, this clonotype counts as medium-sized. The CDR3 loop is CSASRDSRNNEQFF. The CDR3 nucleotides read TGCAGTGCTAGCCGGGATTCCAGGAACAATGAGCAGTTCTTC. The rearrangement uses TRBV20-1 and TRBJ2-1; the D gene is possibly TRBD2 (5 bases). V was cut by 3 bases and J by 5 bases, with 14 bases left in between. Germline values: CDR1 DFQATT, CDR2 SNEGSKA (reference sequence). This CDR3 comprises 14 residues.

This clonotype was observed many times. The chain joins TRBV6-2 or TRBV6-3 to TRBJ2-4; D tentatively reads TRBD1 or TRBD2 (5 bases each). This CDR3 has 15 amino acids. CDR1 is MNHEY, CDR2 SVGEGT, per germline. V was pared by 2 bases and J by 0 bases, with 8 bases between. The CDR3 spells CASSYAGAAKNIQYF. CDR3 in DNA: TGTGCCAGCAGTTACGCCGGGGCAGCCAAAAACATTCAGTACTTC.

This chain connects TRBV27 to TRBJ2-3; D remains unclear. CDR1 MNHEY and CDR2 SMNVEV come from the germline V gene (reference sequence). The CDR3 runs to 12 residues. Between the trimmed V and J ends, which lost 10 bases and 0 bases, there was a span of 8 bases. The CDR3 nucleotides read TGTGCCACTCCCAGCAGCACAGATACGCAGTATTTT. It yields the protein CATPSSTDTQYF.

This clonotype was seen ten or more times. V usage is TRBV7-9 and J usage is TRBJ2-5; 8 nucleotides agree with TRBD1. Losses at the gene ends were 4 bases for V and 12 bases for J; bases not matched to a gene: 19. CDR3 length equals 16 residues. The V gene's germline CDR1 is SEHNR and CDR2 FQNEAQ (reference sequence). The CDR3 DNA follows: TGTGCCAGCAGCTCCTCCGACAGGGGAGGTCGGGGTTCGAAGTACTTC. Its protein product is CASSSSDRGGRGSKYF.

Only a few counts were recorded for this clonotype. The V and J genes are TRBV20-1 and TRBJ1-1, with D possibly being TRBD1 (6 bases). This CDR3 is 15 amino acids long. The V end was cut by 5 bases, the J end by 4 bases, with 20 bases between. Germline CDR1 and CDR2: DFQATT and SNEGSKA (reference sequence). CDR3 nucleotide sequence: TGCAGTGCTCAGATGCCCTACAGGGAGGGCACTGAAGCTTTCTTT. Translating it yields CSAQMPYREGTEAFF.

There are a few counts of this clonotype. This chain links TRBV5-6 with TRBJ2-5; perhaps TRBD1 as D (6 bases). Trimming left V 4 bases short and J 2 bases short, with 15 bases between. CDR1 and CDR2 (germline): SGHDT, YYEEEE. The CDR3 is made up of 15 amino acids. CDR3 region: CASSLGYRVQETQYF. CDR3 in DNA: TGTGCCAGCAGCCTGGGGTACAGGGTACAAGAGACCCAGTACTTC.

V usage is TRBV5-5 and J usage is TRBJ2-1; 7 bases fit TRBD1. V trimming: 4 bases; J trimming: 4 bases; junction bases outside the gene matches: 8. In germline, CDR1 is SGHKS, CDR2 YYEKEE (reference sequence). This CDR3 has 15 residues. This chain's CDR3 is CASSARPGQYNEQFF. The CDR3 DNA follows: TGTGCCAGCAGCGCTCGCCCGGGACAGTACAATGAGCAGTTCTTC.

Many counts were recorded for this clonotype. The V and J genes are TRBV10-3 and TRBJ2-7; 7 nucleotides align to TRBD1. The CDR3 totals 14 residues. Germline assignment: CDR1 ENHRY and CDR2 SYGVKD. Germline trimming cut 3 bases from V and 4 bases from J; bases unmatched to any gene: 6. Here the CDR3 reads CAISERQGGYEQYF. The DNA for the CDR3 is TGTGCCATCAGTGAAAGACAGGGCGGGTACGAGCAGTACTTC.

The table lists this clonotype with many counts. The gene calls are TRBV9 and TRBJ2-5; D is unclear. The V gene lost 3 bases and the J gene lost 0 bases, with 15 bases spanning the gap. This CDR3 spans 16 amino acids. Germline V CDR1 and CDR2: SGDLS, YYNGEE. CDR3 loop: CASSARASEDQETQYF. In nucleotides, the CDR3 is TGTGCCAGCAGCGCGCGAGCCTCTGAGGACCAAGAGACCCAGTACTTC.

This clonotype occurred many times. V usage is TRBV27 and J usage is TRBJ1-6, with D possibly being TRBD1 (6 bases). The CDR3 is made up of 14 amino acids. V gave up 5 bases and J gave up 9 bases, with 14 bases separating them. CDR1 and CDR2 from the germline V gene are MNHEY and SMNVEV (reference sequence). CDR3 residues: CASSPTRGGSPLHF. DNA of the CDR3: TGTGCCAGCAGTCCTACGCGAGGGGGTTCACCCCTCCACTTT.

This clonotype came up many times. The CDR3, as DNA: TGTGCCAGCAGTTCCTCCCGGTACAATGAGCAGTTCTTC. It is translated as CASSSSRYNEQFF. The chain is built from TRBV13 and TRBJ2-1, with D unresolved. The CDR3 is made up of 13 amino acids. The germline V gene has CDR1 PRHDT and CDR2 FYEKMQ (reference sequence). V was trimmed by 6 bases and J by 4 bases, leaving 10 bases between them.

This clonotype was seen many times. This chain connects TRBV29-1 to TRBJ1-5; D is unresolved. The CDR3 length is 9 residues. In germline, CDR1 is SQVTM, CDR2 ANQGSEA. The CDR3 reads CRGGQPQHF. In DNA, the CDR3 is TGCAGGGGAGGTCAGCCCCAGCATTTT. The complete variable domain, with remaining parts taken from reference TRBV29-1 and TRBJ1-5, reads SAVISQKPSRDICQRGTSLTIQCQVDSQVTMMFWYRQQPGQSLTLIATANQGSEATYESGFVIDKFPISRPNLTFSTLTVSNMSPEDSSIYLCRGGQPQHFGDGTRLSIL.

This clonotype was found many times. The rearrangement uses TRBV7-6 and TRBJ1-1; the D is unclear. The CDR3 is 14 residues long. V was shortened by 1 base and J by 0 bases, with 6 bases between the two germline ends. Looked up from germline, CDR1 is SGHVS and CDR2 is FNYEAQ. CDR3 protein: CASSLETLNTEAFF. CDR3 sequence (DNA): TGTGCCAGCAGCTTAGAGACTTTGAACACTGAAGCTTTCTTT. Complete variable domain (other parts from reference TRBV7-6 and TRBJ1-1): GAGVSQSPRYKVTKRGQDVALRCDPISGHVSLYWYRQALGQGPEFLTYFNYEAQQDKSGLPNDRFSAERPEGSISTLTIQRTEQRDSAMYRCASSLETLNTEAFFGQGTRLTVV.

This clonotype was counted at least ten times. The chain has TRBV27 and TRBJ2-1; tentatively, D is TRBD1 or TRBD2 (5 bases each). Trimming left V 4 bases short and J 7 bases short, with 35 bases between. CDR1 and CDR2 from the germline V gene are MNHEY and SMNVEV (reference sequence). The CDR3 covers 21 residues. Written as DNA, the CDR3 is TGTGCCAGCAGTTACCCGTTTCCTCGAACACCAGGGTCCAGAGAGGGGAATGAGCAGTTCTTC. Its protein product is CASSYPFPRTPGSREGNEQFF.

This clonotype was recorded at least ten times. J is TRBJ2-2 and V is TRBV4-1; 8 nucleotides align to TRBD1. Looked up from germline, CDR1 is MGHRA and CDR2 is YSYEKL. The V and J ends lost 1 base and 2 bases, in that order; junction bases with no gene match: 3. The CDR3 runs to 16 residues. The CDR3 spells CASSQGQGLNTGELFF. DNA for the CDR3: TGCGCCAGCAGCCAAGGACAGGGGCTAAACACCGGGGAGCTGTTTTTT.

The table lists this clonotype with many counts. The chain combines TRBV20-1 with TRBJ2-5; 7 positions match TRBD1. The length of the CDR3 is 16 residues. Germline assignment: CDR1 DFQATT and CDR2 SNEGSKA (reference sequence). V shed 0 bases, J shed 3 bases, and the junction held 10 bases outside the gene matches. CDR3 residues: CSAREGDSETEETQYF. The CDR3 nucleotides are TGCAGTGCTAGAGAAGGGGACAGTGAGACTGAAGAGACCCAGTACTTC.

This clonotype is classed as medium-sized (0.01 to 0.1%). The chain is built from TRBV7-2 and TRBJ2-7, with unresolved D. The germline gives CDR1 SGHTA, CDR2 FQGNSA. Deletions cut 3 bases from V and 0 bases from J, with 3 bases between. The CDR3 runs to 12 residues. CDR3 DNA: TGTGCCAGCAGCTTCCTCTCCTACGAGCAGTACTTC. It yields the protein CASSFLSYEQYF.

Many counts were recorded for this clonotype. The chain couples TRBV28 to TRBJ1-5; 7 bases align to TRBD1. The CDR3 has 14 amino acids. Germline-derived CDR1 and CDR2 are MDHEN and SYDVKM. V was clipped by 3 bases and J by 5 bases; unmatched bases: 4. This CDR3 reads CASSFSGGHQPQHF. The CDR3 DNA reads as TGTGCCAGCAGTTTTTCAGGGGGTCATCAGCCCCAGCATTTT.

This clonotype has a count of ten or more. The gene calls are TRBV12-3 or TRBV12-4 and TRBJ2-1; D possibly corresponds to TRBD2 (7 bases). The CDR3 runs 14 residues. V lost 6 bases and J 4 bases, leaving 13 bases between the germline ends. The CDR3, as DNA: TGTGCCAGCAGGACGGGGGGCGCTTACAATGAGCAGTTCTTC. Translating gives CASRTGGAYNEQFF.

Ten or more counts support this clonotype. The CDR3 bases are TGTGCCAGCAGTTCTACCGGCGGGTATTTTGATACGCAGTATTTT. Amino acids: CASSSTGGYFDTQYF. The rearrangement links TRBV6-2 or TRBV6-3 to TRBJ2-3, with D possibly matching TRBD2 (5 bases). This CDR3 spans 15 amino acids. V was clipped by 4 bases and J by 6 bases, with 17 bases between them. Germline CDR1 is MNHEY and CDR2 is SVGEGT.

This clonotype has at least ten counts. The CDR3 spells CASSLRGGTDGYTF. The CDR3 region has the DNA TGTGCCAGCAGCCTCAGAGGAGGGACGGATGGCTACACCTTC. The chain has TRBV5-8 and TRBJ1-2; D is possibly TRBD1 (5 bases). This CDR3 has 14 amino acids. V dropped 4 bases and J dropped 6 bases, with 16 bases sitting between them. Germline-derived CDR1 and CDR2 are SGHTS and YDEGEE.

This clonotype was picked up many times. V and J are TRBV11-2 and TRBJ2-7; 7 nucleotides match TRBD2. The junction had 3 bases not matched to a gene; V was cut back by 5 bases and J by 2 bases. CDR3 length equals 13 residues. In germline, CDR1 is SGHAT, CDR2 FQNNGV. The DNA for the CDR3 is TGTGCCAGCAGCCGCGGACTAGCCTACGAGCAGTACTTC. Protein product: CASSRGLAYEQYF.